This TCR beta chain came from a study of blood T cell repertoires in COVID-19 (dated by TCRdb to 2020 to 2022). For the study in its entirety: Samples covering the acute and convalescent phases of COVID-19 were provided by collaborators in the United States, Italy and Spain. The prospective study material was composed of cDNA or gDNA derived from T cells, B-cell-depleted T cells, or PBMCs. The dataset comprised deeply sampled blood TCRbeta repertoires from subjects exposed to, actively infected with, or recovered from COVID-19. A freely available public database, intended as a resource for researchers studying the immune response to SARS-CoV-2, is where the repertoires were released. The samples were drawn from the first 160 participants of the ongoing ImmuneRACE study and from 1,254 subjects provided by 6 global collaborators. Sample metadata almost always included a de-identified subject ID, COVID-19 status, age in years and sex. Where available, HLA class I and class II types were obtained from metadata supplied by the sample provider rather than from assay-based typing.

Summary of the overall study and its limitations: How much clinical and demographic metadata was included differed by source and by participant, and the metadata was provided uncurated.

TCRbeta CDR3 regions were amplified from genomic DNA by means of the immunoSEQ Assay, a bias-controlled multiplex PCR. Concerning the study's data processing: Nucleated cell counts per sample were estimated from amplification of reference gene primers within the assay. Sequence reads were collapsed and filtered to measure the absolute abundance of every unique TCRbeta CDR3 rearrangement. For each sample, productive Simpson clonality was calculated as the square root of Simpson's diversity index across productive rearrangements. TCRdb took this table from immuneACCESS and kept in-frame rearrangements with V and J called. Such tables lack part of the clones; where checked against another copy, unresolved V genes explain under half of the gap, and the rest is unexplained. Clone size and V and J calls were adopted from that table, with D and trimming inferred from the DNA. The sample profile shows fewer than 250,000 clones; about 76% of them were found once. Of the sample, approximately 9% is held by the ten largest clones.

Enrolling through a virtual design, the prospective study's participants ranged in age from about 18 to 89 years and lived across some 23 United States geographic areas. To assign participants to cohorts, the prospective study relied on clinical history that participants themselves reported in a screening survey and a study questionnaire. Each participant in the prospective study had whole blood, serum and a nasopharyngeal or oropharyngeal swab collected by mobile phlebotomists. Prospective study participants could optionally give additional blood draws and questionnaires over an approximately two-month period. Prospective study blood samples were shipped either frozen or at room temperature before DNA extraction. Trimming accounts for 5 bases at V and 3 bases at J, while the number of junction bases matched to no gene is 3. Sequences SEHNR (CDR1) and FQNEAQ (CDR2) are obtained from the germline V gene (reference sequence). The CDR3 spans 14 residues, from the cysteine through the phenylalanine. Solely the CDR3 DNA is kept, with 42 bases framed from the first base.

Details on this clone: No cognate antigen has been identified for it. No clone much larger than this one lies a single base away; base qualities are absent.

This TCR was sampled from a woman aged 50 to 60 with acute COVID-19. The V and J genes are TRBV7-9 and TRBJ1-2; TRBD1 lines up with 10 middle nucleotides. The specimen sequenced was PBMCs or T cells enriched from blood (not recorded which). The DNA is TGTGCCAGCAGCGCAGGGACAGGGGACTATGGCTACACCTTC. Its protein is CASSAGTGDYGYTF.